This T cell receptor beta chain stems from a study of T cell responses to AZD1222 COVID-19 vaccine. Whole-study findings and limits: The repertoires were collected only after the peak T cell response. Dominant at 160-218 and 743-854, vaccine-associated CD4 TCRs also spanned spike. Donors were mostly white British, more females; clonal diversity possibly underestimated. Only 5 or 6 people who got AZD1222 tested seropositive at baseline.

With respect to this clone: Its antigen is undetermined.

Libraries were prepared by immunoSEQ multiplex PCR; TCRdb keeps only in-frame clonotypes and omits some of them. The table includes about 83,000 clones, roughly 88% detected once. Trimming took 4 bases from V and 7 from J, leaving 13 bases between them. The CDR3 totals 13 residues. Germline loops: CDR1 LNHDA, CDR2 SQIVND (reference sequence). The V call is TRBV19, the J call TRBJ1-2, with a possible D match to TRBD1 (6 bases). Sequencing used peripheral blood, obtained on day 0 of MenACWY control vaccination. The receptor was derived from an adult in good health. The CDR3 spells CASSTPGVRGYTF. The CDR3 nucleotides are TGTGCCAGTAGTACCCCAGGGGTTCGTGGCTACACCTTC.